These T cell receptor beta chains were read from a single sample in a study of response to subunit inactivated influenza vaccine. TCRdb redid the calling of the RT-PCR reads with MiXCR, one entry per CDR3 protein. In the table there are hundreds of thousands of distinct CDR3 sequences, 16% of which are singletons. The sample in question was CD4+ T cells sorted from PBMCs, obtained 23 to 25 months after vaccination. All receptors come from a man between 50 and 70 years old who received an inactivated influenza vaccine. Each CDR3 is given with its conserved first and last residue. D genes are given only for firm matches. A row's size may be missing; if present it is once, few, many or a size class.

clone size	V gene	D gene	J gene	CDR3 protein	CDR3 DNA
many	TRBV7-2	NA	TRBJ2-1	CASSFTGSSYNEQFF	TGTGCCAGCAGCTTTACAGGAAGCTCCTACAATGAGCAGTTCTTC
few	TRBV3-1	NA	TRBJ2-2	CASSRMFTGELFF	TGTGCCAGCAGCCGTATGTTCACCGGGGAGCTGTTTTTT
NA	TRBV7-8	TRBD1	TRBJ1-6	CASSTGQYNSPLHF	TGTGCCAGCAGCACGGGACAGTATAATTCACCCCTCCACTTT
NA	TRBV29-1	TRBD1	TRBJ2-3	CSATGQGVTDTQYF	TGCAGCGCCACGGGACAGGGGGTCACAGATACGCAGTATTTT
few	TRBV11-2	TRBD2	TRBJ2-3	CASSLVPGLAGGRSDTQYF	TGTGCCAGCAGCCTGGTCCCGGGACTAGCGGGGGGGCGTTCAGATACGCAGTATTTT
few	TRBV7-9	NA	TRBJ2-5	CASSADLGETQYF	TGTGCCAGCAGCGCGGACCTGGGGGAGACCCAGTACTTC
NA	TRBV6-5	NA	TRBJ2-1	CASSYSTLSRHTYNEQFF	TGTGCCAGCAGTTACTCGACTTTGTCCAGGCACACCTACAATGAGCAGTTCTTC
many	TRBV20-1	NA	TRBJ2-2	CSASGTNTGELFF	TGCAGTGCCAGTGGGACAAACACCGGGGAGCTGTTTTTT
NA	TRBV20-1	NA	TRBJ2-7	CSAAGLKYMNSYEQYF	TGCAGTGCAGCCGGACTAAAATACATGAACTCCTACGAGCAGTACTTC
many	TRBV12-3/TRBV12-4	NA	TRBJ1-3	CASSPRHSSGNTIYF	TGTGCCAGCAGTCCCCGACATAGCTCTGGAAACACCATATATTTT
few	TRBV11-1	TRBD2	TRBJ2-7	CASSLKSGSYYEQYF	TGTGCCAGCAGCTTAAAAAGCGGGAGTTACTACGAGCAGTACTTC
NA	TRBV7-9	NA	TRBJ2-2	CASKAVNTGELFF	TGTGCCAGCAAGGCGGTGAACACCGGGGAGCTGTTTTTT
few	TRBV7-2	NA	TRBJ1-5	CASSPRARGYQPQHF	TGTGCCAGCAGCCCCCGCGCCAGGGGTTACCAGCCCCAGCATTTT
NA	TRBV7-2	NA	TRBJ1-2	CASRGGSRVANYGYTF	TGTGCCAGCAGGGGGGGCTCTCGGGTGGCTAACTATGGCTACACCTTC
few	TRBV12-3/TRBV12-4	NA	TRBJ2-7	CASSYPAGEQYF	TGTGCCAGCAGTTACCCCGCTGGTGAGCAGTACTTC
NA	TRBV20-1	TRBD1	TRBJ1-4	CSASYGTGNEKLFF	TGCAGTGCTAGCTACGGGACAGGCAATGAAAAACTGTTTTTT
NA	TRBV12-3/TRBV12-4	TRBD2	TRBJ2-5	CASRLTSGGPPQYF	TGTGCCAGCAGGTTAACTAGCGGGGGGCCCCCCCAGTACTTC
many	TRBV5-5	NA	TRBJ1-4	CASSLVAGRGEKLFF	TGTGCCAGCAGCTTGGTAGCAGGGAGAGGAGAAAAACTGTTTTTT
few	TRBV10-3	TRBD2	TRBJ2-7	CAISSGLAGSYEQYF	TGTGCCATCAGCTCCGGACTAGCGGGTTCCTACGAGCAGTACTTC
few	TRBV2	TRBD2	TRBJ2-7	CASRTGLAVSYEQYF	TGTGCCAGCAGGACGGGACTAGCGGTTTCCTACGAGCAGTACTTC
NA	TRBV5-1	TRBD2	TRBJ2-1	CASTASGGASYNEQFF	TGCGCCAGCACGGCTAGCGGGGGGGCCTCCTACAATGAGCAGTTCTTC
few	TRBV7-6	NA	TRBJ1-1	CASSLFPQGLNTEAFF	TGTGCCAGCAGCTTATTTCCGCAGGGATTGAACACTGAAGCTTTCTTT
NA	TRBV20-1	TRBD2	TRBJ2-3	CSARDPASGSTDTQYF	TGCAGTGCTAGAGATCCCGCTAGCGGGAGCACAGATACGCAGTATTTT
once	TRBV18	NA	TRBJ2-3	CASSPGMDTDTQYF	TGTGCCAGCTCACCGGGGATGGACACAGATACGCAGTATTTT
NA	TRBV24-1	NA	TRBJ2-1	CATSNAVWQFF	TGTGCCACCAGTAACGCGGTGTGGCAGTTCTTC
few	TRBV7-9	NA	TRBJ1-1	CASSLAFPHEAFF	TGTGCCAGCAGCTTGGCCTTTCCGCATGAAGCTTTCTTT
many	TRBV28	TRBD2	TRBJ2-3	CASSGGGVGTDTQYF	TGTGCCAGCAGCGGGGGGGGAGTGGGCACAGATACGCAGTATTTT
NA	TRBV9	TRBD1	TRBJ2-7	CASSAGQGPSEQYF	TGTGCCAGCAGCGCGGGACAGGGTCCCAGCGAGCAGTACTTC
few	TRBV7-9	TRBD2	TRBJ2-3	CASSSSGTRRSQYF	TGTGCCAGCAGCTCAAGCGGGACCCGCCGTTCGCAGTATTTT
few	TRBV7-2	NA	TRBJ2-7	CASSLVAVAYEQYF	TGTGCCAGCAGCTTAGTAGCCGTAGCCTACGAGCAGTACTTC
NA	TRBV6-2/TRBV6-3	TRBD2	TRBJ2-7	CASSYRRTRTTYEQYF	TGTGCCAGCAGTTATCGGCGGACTAGGACAACCTACGAGCAGTACTTC